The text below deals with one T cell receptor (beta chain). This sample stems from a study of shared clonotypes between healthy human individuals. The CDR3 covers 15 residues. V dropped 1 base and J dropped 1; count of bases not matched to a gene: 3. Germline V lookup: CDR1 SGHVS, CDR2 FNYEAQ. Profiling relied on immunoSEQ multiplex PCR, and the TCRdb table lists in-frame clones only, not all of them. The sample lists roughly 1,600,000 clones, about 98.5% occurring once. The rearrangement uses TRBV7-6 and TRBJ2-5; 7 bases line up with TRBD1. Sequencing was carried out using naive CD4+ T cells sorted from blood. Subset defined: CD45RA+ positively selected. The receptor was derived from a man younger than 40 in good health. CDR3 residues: CASSLVPGGQETQYF. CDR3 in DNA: TGTGCCAGCAGCTTAGTGCCAGGGGGCCAAGAGACCCAGTACTTC.